A single sample is the source of the 5 T cell receptor beta chains below, sequenced in a study of identical twins. TCRdb redid the calling of the 5' RACE reads with MiXCR, one entry per CDR3 protein. Altogether 450,000 or so distinct CDR3 sequences are present, 20% to 25% being singletons, with the ten largest covering just under 3%. The same sample was also used in a study of T cells expressing NK-cell markers.

The sample comprised CD4+ T cells sorted from blood. These receptors originate from a woman aged 18 to 35 in good health.

The chain has TRBV7-8 and TRBJ2-3, with D unresolved. CDR3 length: 16 residues. Germline assignment: CDR1 SGHVS and CDR2 FQNEAQ. V lost 2 bases to trimming and J lost 0 bases, with 12 bases between them. The chain's CDR3 is CASSLFETPSTDTQYF. The CDR3 bases are TGTGCCAGCAGCTTATTTGAGACACCAAGCACAGATACGCAGTATTTT. The variable domain in full, completed from reference TRBV7-8 and TRBJ2-3, reads GAGVSQSPRYKVAKRGQDVALRCDPISGHVSLFWYQQALGQGPEFLTYFQNEAQLDKSGLPSDRFFAERPEGSVSTLKIQRTQQEDSAVYLCASSLFETPSTDTQYFGPGTRLTVL.

This clonotype has only a few counts. This chain connects TRBV10-3 to TRBJ1-1, with D possibly TRBD1 on 6 matching bases. Per germline, CDR1 ENHRY and CDR2 SYGVKD. The CDR3 spans 15 residues. Trimming cost V 10 bases and J 5 bases, with 23 bases left between them. CDR3 coding DNA: TGTGCCAGCGAGCAAGACAGGCGACTAACGACTGAAGCTTTCTTT. Amino acids: CASEQDRRLTTEAFF.

This rearrangement joins TRBV15 to TRBJ1-1; 11 bases match TRBD1. The CDR3 sequence is 21 residues long. Germline lookup yields CDR1 LNHNV and CDR2 YYDKDF (reference sequence). Germline trimming cut 5 bases from V and 1 base from J; bases unmatched to any gene: 21. CDR3 nucleotides: TGTGCCACCAGCCCTAGGAGAGGCGAATGGGGACAGGGGGAGGAGAACACTGAAGCTTTCTTT. Translated: CATSPRRGEWGQGEENTEAFF.

The table lists this clonotype with a few counts. This sequence joins TRBV6-1 and TRBJ2-1; TRBD2 agrees at 7 bases. The CDR3 sequence is 14 residues long. Trimming took 4 bases from V and 7 from J; bases not matched to a gene: 7. Germline values: CDR1 MNHNS, CDR2 SASEGT. CDR3 protein: CASSASGWMNEQFF. The CDR3 region has the DNA TGTGCCAGCAGTGCTAGCGGATGGATGAATGAGCAGTTCTTC.

The V gene is TRBV2, the J gene TRBJ2-2; D unresolved. The CDR3 length is 12 residues. CDR1 is SNHLY, CDR2 FYNNEI, per germline. With 2 bases removed from V and 9 bases from J, the gap between germline ends came to 7 bases. Written as DNA, the CDR3 is TGTGCCAGCAGTGAATTGGAGTGGGAGCTGTTTTTT. As protein: CASSELEWELFF.